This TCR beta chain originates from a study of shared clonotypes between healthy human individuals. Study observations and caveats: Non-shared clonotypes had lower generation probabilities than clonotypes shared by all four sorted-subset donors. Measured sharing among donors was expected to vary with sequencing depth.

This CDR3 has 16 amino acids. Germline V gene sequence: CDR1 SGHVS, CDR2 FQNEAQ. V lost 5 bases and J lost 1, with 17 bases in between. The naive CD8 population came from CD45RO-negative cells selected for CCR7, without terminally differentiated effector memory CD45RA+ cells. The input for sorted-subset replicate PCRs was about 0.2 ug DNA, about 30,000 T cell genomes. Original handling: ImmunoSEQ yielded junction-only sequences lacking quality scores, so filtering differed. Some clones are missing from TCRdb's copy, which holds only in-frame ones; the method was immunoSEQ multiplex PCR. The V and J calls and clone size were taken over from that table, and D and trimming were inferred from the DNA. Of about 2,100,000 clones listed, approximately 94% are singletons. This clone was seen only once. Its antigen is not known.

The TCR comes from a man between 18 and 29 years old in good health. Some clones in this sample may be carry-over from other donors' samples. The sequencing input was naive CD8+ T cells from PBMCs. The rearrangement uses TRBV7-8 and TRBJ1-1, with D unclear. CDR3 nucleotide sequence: TGTGCCAGCAGCCATAAACCGGGAGCCCCGAACACTGAAGCTTTCTTT. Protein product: CASSHKPGAPNTEAFF.